This T cell receptor beta chain was captured in a study of CD8 T cells in Susac syndrome. Study-wide results and limits: The TCR sequencing and HLA analysis in the study involved a relatively small number of individuals, as the study acknowledged.

cDNA came from roughly 0.53 to 1 ug RNA primed by random hexamers. Coverage of TCR beta CDR3 amplification by immunoSEQ multiplex PCR extended to 54 Vbeta and 13 Jbeta. TCRdb itself ran the immunoSEQ multiplex PCR reads through MiXCR, one entry per CDR3 protein. The table shows some 200,000 distinct CDR3 sequences, with about 96% occurring only once. The patients who served as multiple sclerosis controls were treatment-naive and had stable or active relapsing-remitting disease that fulfilled the revised McDonald criteria. Negative isolation was used for CD8+ and CD4+ T cells, and FACS enrichment was applied to TEMRA cells. This CDR3 contains 15 residues. Germline V CDR1 and CDR2: MNHEY, SMNVEV (reference sequence). V was trimmed by 4 bases and J by 4 bases, leaving 11 bases between them. On this clonotype itself: The antigen remains unidentified.

This chain links TRBV27 with TRBJ2-6, with D perhaps assigned TRBD1 or TRBD2 (6 bases each). The sample consisted of CD4+ T cells from PBMCs. The receptor was isolated from a human donor with multiple sclerosis. The CDR3 DNA is TGTGCCAGCAGTTCGGGGGCACTGGGGGCCAACGTCCTGACTTTC. Residues: CASSSGALGANVLTF.